This T cell receptor beta chain is from a study of identical twins. Only a few counts were recorded for this clonotype. Its specificity is not known. Donors were all healthy Caucasians. One entry per CDR3 protein, called by TCRdb with MiXCR from the 5' RACE reads. This table has over 600,000 distinct CDR3 sequences, 21% appearing once. Notes on the study in general: Invariant MAIT and iNKT cells are populations that could partly confound zero-insertion analyses. Abundant beta clonotypes from cord blood had fewer insertions, unlike memory repertoires, which showed none.

The CDR3 is made up of 15 amino acids. Trimming took 5 bases from V and 5 from J, leaving 13 bases between them. Germline V CDR1 and CDR2: SEHNR, FQNEAQ (reference sequence). These data were also reused for a study on T cells expressing NK-cell markers. That work adds: Dominant NKG2C+ clonotypes made up roughly 1.0-8% of CD8+ T cells in about six donors.

The sequenced sample was PBMCs. This chain links TRBV7-9 with TRBJ1-6; D is perhaps TRBD1 (5 bases). This sequence originates from a young woman in good health. The CDR3 sequence is CASSHEGWDNSPLHF. The DNA of the CDR3 is TGTGCCAGCAGCCACGAGGGGTGGGATAATTCACCCCTCCACTTT. Full variable domain (rest looked up from reference TRBV7-9 and TRBJ1-6): DTGVSQNPRHKITKRGQNVTFRCDPISEHNRLYWYRQTLGQGPEFLTYFQNEAQLEKSRLLSDRFSAERPKGSFSTLEIQRTEQGDSAMYLCASSHEGWDNSPLHFGNGTRLTVT.